This T cell receptor beta chain is drawn from a study of T cell responses to AZD1222 COVID-19 vaccine. Produced via immunoSEQ multiplex PCR; TCRdb's table is partial and in-frame only. This repertoire shows 85,000 to 130,000 clones, around nine tenths found once; its top ten account for about 3.1%. The study, taken as a whole, reports: Seropositivity was recorded at baseline in only five to seven AZD1222 recipients.

The V and J ends lost 0 bases and 6 bases, in that order; junction bases with no gene match: 0. This CDR3 is 13 amino acids long. CDR1 is SGHRS and CDR2 is YFSETQ in the germline V gene. About this clone: Its target is not known.

This clonotype originated in an adult who received the MenACWY meningococcal vaccine as a control. The starting material was peripheral blood, obtained 28 days after the second dose of the MenACWY control vaccine. The V call is TRBV5-1, the J call TRBJ1-2, with 9 positions matching TRBD1. The CDR3 loop reads CASSLGTGDGYTF. CDR3 coding DNA: TGCGCCAGCAGCTTGGGGACAGGGGATGGCTACACCTTC.